The 26 T cell receptor beta chains below were found in one sample sequenced in a study of control samples from healthy donors and cancer patients. Method: immunoSEQ multiplex PCR; TCRdb's copy keeps in-frame clones and lacks some. The sample contains over 100,000 clones, approximately 92% of which appear only once. The specimen was blood. The receptors here all came from a woman aged 45-65 years in good health.

The chain is built from TRBV30 and TRBJ2-7, with a possible D match to TRBD1 (6 bases). Looked up from germline, CDR1 is GTSNPN and CDR2 is SVGIG (reference sequence). V lost 3 bases and J 5 bases, leaving 14 bases between the germline ends. This CDR3 has 13 amino acids. CDR3 residues: CAWSQGLKHEQYF. The DNA for the CDR3 is TGTGCCTGGAGCCAGGGGCTGAAGCACGAGCAGTACTTC.

CDR3 nucleotides: TGCGCCAGCAGGGGGCCGGATGGCTACACCTTC. This translates into CASRGPDGYTF. The V and J genes are TRBV10-2 and TRBJ1-2, with TRBD1 as a possible D gene (5 bases). Germline CDR1 and CDR2: WSHSY and SAAADI. V was trimmed by 6 bases and J by 6 bases, leaving 8 bases between them. The length of the CDR3 is 11 residues.

This clone is a singleton in its sample. The V and J genes are TRBV2 and TRBJ1-4; D is unclear. Germline V gene sequence: CDR1 SNHLY, CDR2 FYNNEI. This CDR3 has 14 residues. Trimming cost V 6 bases and J 8 bases, with 16 bases left between them. The chain's CDR3 is CASSVGPDPEKLFF. CDR3 bases: TGTGCCAGCAGCGTAGGACCGGACCCGGAAAAACTGTTTTTT.

The V and J genes are TRBV10-3 and TRBJ1-2; 12 bases match TRBD1. CDR1 and CDR2 (germline): ENHRY, SYGVKD. Unmatched junction bases numbered 11, after V lost 2 bases and J lost 1 base. This CDR3 is 19 amino acids long. The CDR3 DNA reads TGTGCCATCAGTGAGACAACGGACCGGGACAGGGGGCTTAACTATGGCTACACCTTC. Its protein product is CAISETTDRDRGLNYGYTF.

This chain joins TRBV10-3 and TRBJ1-1; 8 positions agree with TRBD1. Trimming removed 2 bases from V and 3 bases from J; junction bases left unmatched: 5. Germline CDR1 is ENHRY and CDR2 is SYGVKD. The CDR3 is 15 residues long. The CDR3 DNA sequence: TGTGCCATCAGTGAGCGAGGACAGGGATACACTGAAGCTTTCTTT. Protein: CAISERGQGYTEAFF.

The J gene is TRBJ2-5, the V gene TRBV5-1, with 8 bases that match TRBD1. V gave up 4 bases and J gave up 5 bases; unmatched junction bases: 16. Germline V gene sequence: CDR1 SGHRS, CDR2 YFSETQ. The CDR3 totals 17 residues. CDR3 DNA sequence: TGCGCCAGCAGCCTTAACTTCGGACAGGGAGTACCCGAGACCCAGTACTTC. Translating it yields CASSLNFGQGVPETQYF.

The V gene is TRBV7-6, the J gene TRBJ2-5; 13 nucleotides agree with TRBD2. Per the germline V gene, CDR1 is SGHVS and CDR2 is FNYEAQ. The CDR3 has 16 amino acids. The trim removed 5 bases at V and 4 bases at J, leaving 7 bases unmatched. The CDR3 sequence: CASSKTSGGALETQYF. The CDR3 DNA reads as TGTGCCAGCAGCAAAACTAGCGGGGGGGCCCTAGAGACCCAGTACTTC. Based on the CDR3 plus reference TRBV7-6 and TRBJ2-5, the full variable domain is GAGVSQSPRYKVTKRGQDVALRCDPISGHVSLYWYRQALGQGPEFLTYFNYEAQQDKSGLPNDRFSAERPEGSISTLTIQRTEQRDSAMYRCASSKTSGGALETQYFGPGTRLLVL.

The rearrangement joins TRBV11-2 to TRBJ2-5; D might be TRBD1 (6 bases). Trimming left V 2 bases short and J 2 bases short, with 21 bases between. The CDR3 runs to 18 residues. CDR1 and CDR2 from the germline V gene are SGHAT and FQNNGV. CDR3 sequence reads: CASSLKIWGPQGQETQYF. The CDR3 DNA sequence: TGTGCCAGCAGCTTAAAAATCTGGGGCCCACAGGGTCAAGAGACCCAGTACTTC. The full variable domain, rest sourced from reference TRBV11-2 and TRBJ2-5, is EAGVAQSPRYKIIEKRQSVAFWCNPISGHATLYWYQQILGQGPKLLIQFQNNGVVDDSQLPKDRFSAERLKGVDSTLKIQPAKLEDSAVYLCASSLKIWGPQGQETQYFGPGTRLLVL.

V and J are TRBV6-5 and TRBJ1-2; no firm D call. CDR3 length: 13 amino acids. Germline lookup yields CDR1 MNHEY and CDR2 SVGAGI. V lost 0 bases and J lost 4, with 6 bases in between. This CDR3 is CASSYSPAYGYTF. CDR3 nucleotide sequence: TGTGCCAGCAGTTACTCCCCAGCCTATGGCTACACCTTC.

V usage is TRBV9 and J usage is TRBJ1-2; unclear D gene. The CDR3 is made up of 17 amino acids. V was clipped by 0 bases and J by 8 bases, with 23 bases between them. Germline CDR1 SGDLS, CDR2 YYNGEE. The CDR3 loop reads CASSVGLGKGNSVGYTF. The CDR3, as DNA: TGTGCCAGCAGCGTAGGTCTTGGGAAGGGTAATAGTGTCGGCTACACCTTC.

CDR3 sequence reads: CASSLGFSGGRNEQFF. The CDR3 DNA reads TGTGCCAGCAGCTTAGGGTTTAGCGGGGGTCGCAATGAGCAGTTCTTC. The V and J genes are TRBV11-2 and TRBJ2-1; 9 bases are a match to TRBD2. V shed 1 base, J shed 6 bases, and the junction held 7 bases outside the gene matches. This CDR3 region has 16 residues. CDR1 is SGHAT and CDR2 is FQNNGV in the germline V gene.

This clone was seen a few times. The chain uses TRBV7-9 and TRBJ2-7; the D is unclear. The CDR3 sequence is 13 residues long. Germline CDR1 SEHNR, CDR2 FQNEAQ (reference sequence). Trimming cost V 5 bases and J 6 bases, with 14 bases left between them. This CDR3 is CASSRPSGSEQYF. DNA of the CDR3: TGTGCCAGCAGCCGACCGTCGGGCAGCGAGCAGTACTTC.

This CDR3 is CASSDPGQGFHEQFF. The DNA of the CDR3 is TGTGCCAGTTCCGACCCGGGACAGGGATTCCATGAGCAGTTCTTC. V usage is TRBV27 and J usage is TRBJ2-1, with 9 bases identical to TRBD1. V lost 9 bases and J lost 8; bases outside the gene matches: 14. From germline, CDR1 is MNHEY and CDR2 SMNVEV (reference sequence). The CDR3 sequence is 15 residues long.

The chain recombines TRBV29-1 with TRBJ1-2, with no clear D. V lost 7 bases, J lost 2 bases, and 8 bases lay in between. Germline loops: CDR1 SQVTM, CDR2 ANQGSEA. The CDR3 loop spans 11 amino acids. CDR3 sequence: CSGAVNYGYTF. The CDR3 DNA reads as TGCAGCGGCGCAGTGAACTATGGCTACACCTTC.

V and J are TRBV28 and TRBJ1-2; no clear D gene. Germline V lookup: CDR1 MDHEN, CDR2 SYDVKM. The CDR3 is made up of 12 amino acids. Trimming took off 1 base at V and 6 bases at J, with 6 bases between the two ends. The CDR3, as DNA: TGTGCCAGCAGTTTATCTGGGCATGGCTACACCTTC. As protein: CASSLSGHGYTF.

The chain carries TRBV2 and TRBJ2-1, with TRBD2 identical over 9 bases. Germline CDR1 is SNHLY and CDR2 is FYNNEI. With V trimmed by 6 bases and J by 13 bases, 10 bases remained unmatched. This CDR3 has 13 residues. The CDR3 nucleotides are TGTGCCAGCAGCGTGGGGGTAGCGGGAGACCAGTTCTTC. Protein product: CASSVGVAGDQFF.

V and J are TRBV6-5 and TRBJ1-5; D gene unclear. The CDR3 spans 11 residues. In germline, CDR1 is MNHEY, CDR2 SVGAGI. V was clipped by 9 bases and J by 0 bases, with 3 bases between them. Here the CDR3 reads CASGSNQPQHF. CDR3 bases: TGTGCCAGTGGTAGCAATCAGCCCCAGCATTTT.

The CDR3 nucleotides are TGCAGCGTTGAAGATAGCAGGGTCCGGGGAGATACGCAGTATTTT. This codes for CSVEDSRVRGDTQYF. The genes are TRBV29-1 and TRBJ2-3; D may correspond to TRBD1 or TRBD2 (5 bases each). The CDR3 is 15 amino acids. Trimming removed 0 bases from V and 5 bases from J, with 15 bases in between. Germline CDR1 reads SQVTM; CDR2 reads ANQGSEA.

This chain connects TRBV5-1 to TRBJ2-5, with 8 positions matching TRBD1. V was pared by 4 bases and J by 5 bases, with 16 bases of the junction left unmatched. Germline-derived CDR1 and CDR2 are SGHRS and YFSETQ. The length of the CDR3 is 17 residues. The CDR3 nucleotides read TGCGCCAGCAGCGTAGGAGGGGCAGGGGGCTTGTTGGAGACCCAGTACTTC. Protein sequence: CASSVGGAGGLLETQYF.

This chain joins TRBV10-3 and TRBJ2-5; D is unclear. CDR3 length equals 12 residues. CDR1 and CDR2 from the germline V gene are ENHRY and SYGVKD. Trimming cost V 8 bases and J 0 bases, with 7 bases left between them. CDR3 protein: CAISGNQETQYF. CDR3 in DNA: TGTGCCATCTCGGGCAACCAAGAGACCCAGTACTTC.

This clone was counted a few times. The chain couples TRBV30 to TRBJ1-1, with no clear D. Germline values: CDR1 GTSNPN, CDR2 SVGIG (reference sequence). This CDR3 comprises 13 residues. V lost 4 bases to trimming and J lost 10 bases, with 19 bases between them. The CDR3 is CAWTLPGRSRAFF. The CDR3 coding sequence is TGTGCCTGGACCCTTCCGGGGAGGAGTCGAGCTTTCTTT.

The chain links TRBV11-2 to TRBJ1-2, with 7 positions matching TRBD1. This CDR3 is built from 12 residues. Losses at the gene ends were 5 bases for V and 7 bases for J; bases not matched to a gene: 4. Germline V gives CDR1 SGHAT, CDR2 FQNNGV. The DNA for the CDR3 is TGTGCCAGCAGCCGGACAGGACCTGGCTACACCTTC. Its translation is CASSRTGPGYTF.

The V call is TRBV28, the J call TRBJ1-2; the match to TRBD1 covers 10 bases. Germline CDR1 is MDHEN and CDR2 is SYDVKM. The CDR3 is made up of 13 amino acids. The junction had 4 bases not matched to a gene; V was cut back by 6 bases and J by 6 bases. CDR3 sequence: CASRKTGGDGYTF. CDR3 nucleotide sequence: TGTGCCAGCAGGAAGACAGGGGGCGATGGCTACACCTTC.

The chain joins TRBV27 to TRBJ2-7, with TRBD1 matching 7 bases. V dropped 9 bases and J dropped 2; count of bases not matched to a gene: 7. The CDR3 consists of 13 residues. The germline V gene encodes CDR1 MNHEY and CDR2 SMNVEV (reference sequence). CDR3 in amino acids: CASPTGPPYEQYF. The CDR3 DNA reads TGTGCCAGTCCGACAGGGCCTCCCTACGAGCAGTACTTC.

V is TRBV6-5 and J is TRBJ2-1, with TRBD1 matching 7 bases. V lost 8 bases, J lost 0 bases, and 7 bases stayed unmatched. Germline CDR1 is MNHEY and CDR2 is SVGAGI. The CDR3 length is 15 residues. CDR3 residues: CASETGVGSYNEQFF. The DNA of the CDR3 is TGTGCCAGCGAAACAGGGGTGGGCTCCTACAATGAGCAGTTCTTC.

CDR3 region: CARRGQGENTIYF. In nucleotides, the CDR3 is TGTGCCAGGAGGGGACAGGGGGAAAACACCATATATTTT. The gene calls are TRBV2 and TRBJ1-3; TRBD1 aligns across 11 bases. V shed 9 bases, J shed 6 bases, and the junction held 4 bases outside the gene matches. This CDR3 region has 13 residues. The germline V gene encodes CDR1 SNHLY and CDR2 FYNNEI.